The clone carrying this T cell receptor beta chain has only one observation. The source of the sample is a study of technical replicates of blood from a few donors. Method: immunoSEQ multiplex PCR; TCRdb's copy keeps in-frame clones and lacks some. Of 87,000 or so clones in the sample, over 90% are singletons; the top ten hold around 0.3%. Sequencing was performed on T cells isolated from PBMCs. This clonotype originated in a human donor in good health.

The DNA for the CDR3 is TGTGCCTGGAAGGGACAGAACACTGAAGCTTTCTTT. It translates to CAWKGQNTEAFF. The J gene is TRBJ1-1, the V gene TRBV30, with TRBD1 as a possible D gene (6 bases). The length of the CDR3 is 12 residues. Trimming took off 4 bases at V and 1 base at J, with 7 bases between the two ends. CDR1 is GTSNPN, CDR2 SVGIG, per germline (reference sequence).